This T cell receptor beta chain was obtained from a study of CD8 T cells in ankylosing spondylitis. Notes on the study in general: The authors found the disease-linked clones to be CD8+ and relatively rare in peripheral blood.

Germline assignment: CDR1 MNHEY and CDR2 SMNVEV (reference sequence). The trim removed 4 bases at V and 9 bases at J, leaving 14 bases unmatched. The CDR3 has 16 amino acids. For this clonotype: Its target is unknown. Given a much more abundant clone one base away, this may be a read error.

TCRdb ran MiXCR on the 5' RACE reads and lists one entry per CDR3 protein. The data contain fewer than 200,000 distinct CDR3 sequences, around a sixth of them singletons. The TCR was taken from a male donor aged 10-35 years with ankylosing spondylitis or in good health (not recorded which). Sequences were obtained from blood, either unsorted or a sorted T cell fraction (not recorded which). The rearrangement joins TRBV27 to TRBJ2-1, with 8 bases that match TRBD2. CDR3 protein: CASSSPGGGSPIEQFF. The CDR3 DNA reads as TGTGCCAGCAGTTCCCCGGGGGGGGGGAGCCCCATTGAGCAGTTCTTC.